These T cell receptor beta chains were read from a single sample in a study of cytomegalovirus exposure and HLA in healthy donors. Assay: immunoSEQ multiplex PCR; the TCRdb copy retains only in-frame clones and omits some. The sample yields 200,000 to 250,000 clones, 83% seen once. Source material: PBMCs. The receptors stem from a girl aged 5 to 17 in good health and CMV-seronegative. CDR3s include the opening cysteine and the closing phenylalanine or tryptophan. The order of the fields is D gene, J gene, V gene, CDR3 protein. A D gene is named only where the DNA matches it firmly.

NA TRBJ1-1 TRBV6-5 CASIILTGHPEAFF
NA TRBJ2-7 TRBV7-8 CASRSPSGGPPYEQYF
NA TRBJ2-7 TRBV7-9 CASSLVGLTYEQYF
TRBD1 TRBJ1-2 TRBV6-6 CASSLQGDYGYTF
NA TRBJ2-7 TRBV2 CASSETVQAYEQYF
NA TRBJ1-1 TRBV5-1 CASSLDGMNTEAFF
TRBD2 TRBJ2-7 TRBV11-2 CASSSDKLAGRTYEQYF
NA TRBJ2-7 TRBV28 CASSQLSPYEQYF
NA TRBJ1-5 TRBV30 CAWSKGLWSNQPQHF
NA TRBJ1-1 TRBV7-9 CASTFRGGNFGTEAFF
TRBD1 TRBJ2-3 TRBV4-3 CASSRQQGSGTDTQYF
TRBD1 TRBJ2-6 TRBV28 CASSSRGQGFGANVLTF
NA TRBJ2-6 TRBV27 CASRRSGANVLTF
NA TRBJ1-4 TRBV6-5 CASSYFGRADEKLFF
TRBD1 TRBJ2-3 TRBV28 CASSLSTGLTQYF
NA TRBJ1-2 TRBV19 CASSIPQATHGYTF
TRBD1 TRBJ1-1 TRBV18 CASSLSTGEAFF
TRBD2 TRBJ2-1 TRBV7-8 CASSRMGLASYNEQFF
NA TRBJ2-3 TRBV7-2 CASSLGREGGGTDTQYF
NA TRBJ2-7 TRBV28 CASSFGGQPYEQYF
NA TRBJ2-3 TRBV27 CASSPRSGRTDTQYF
TRBD2 TRBJ2-5 TRBV9 CASSGAGLVGETQYF
TRBD1 TRBJ2-3 TRBV9 CASSWTGGSPDTQYF
TRBD1 TRBJ1-5 TRBV19 CASSDSPDRAQPQHF
NA TRBJ1-6 TRBV19 CASSIKVSGDSPLHF
NA TRBJ2-3 TRBV9 CASSGEGVSADTQYF
TRBD2 TRBJ2-2 TRBV4-2 CASSQHGLAGGRTGELFF
NA TRBJ1-2 TRBV18 CASVFPGVQNGYTF
NA TRBJ2-7 TRBV7-8 CASSLADTSGYEQYF
NA TRBJ2-5 TRBV5-4 CASSATGPQETQYF
TRBD1 TRBJ2-2 TRBV13 CASSLTTGGSTGELFF
NA TRBJ2-5 TRBV5-4 CASSLDRMGAQETQYF
NA TRBJ1-2 TRBV5-6 CASSSLLGGGYYGYTF
TRBD1 TRBJ1-3 TRBV15 CATSRDRDRAGNTIYF
NA TRBJ2-5 TRBV29-1 CSVLKGFQETQYF
TRBD2 TRBJ2-7 TRBV9 CASSHGLAGGSYEQYF
NA TRBJ1-1 TRBV6-1 CASTGGPIGTEAFF
NA TRBJ2-1 TRBV19 CASSMNPDRVPQGQFF
NA TRBJ1-2 TRBV7-9 CASSLEGRSGYTF
NA TRBJ2-1 TRBV9 CASSVTHHNEQFF
TRBD1 TRBJ2-3 TRBV6-1 CASSETGVVNTQYF
NA TRBJ2-3 TRBV6-4 CASSDEVGATDTQYF
NA TRBJ2-1 TRBV19 CASSTRGNEQFF
NA TRBJ1-6 TRBV30 CAWRAQGRNSPLHF
TRBD1 TRBJ1-3 TRBV7-9 CASSPQGANGNTIYF
TRBD1 TRBJ1-5 TRBV6-1 CASSEWLIGTGARGNQPQHF
TRBD1 TRBJ1-1 TRBV6-6 CASSRQGGGAAFF